The clone carrying this T cell receptor (beta chain) occurred a few times. The antigen remains unidentified. This entry is derived from a study of T cell repertoires in cytomegalovirus infection. Turning to the study itself: Use of recently identified HLA-C-restricted and well-studied HLA-B-restricted CMV epitopes was part of the study.

MiXCR was run by TCRdb on the reads, yielding one entry per CDR3 protein. The table lists 700,000 to 900,000 distinct CDR3 sequences, almost 30% of them singletons. The CDR3 has 17 residues. Per the germline V gene, CDR1 is SGHVS and CDR2 is FNYEAQ. The V gene end was trimmed by 6 bases and the J gene end by 3 bases; junction bases not matched to a gene: 14. This sequence originates from a human donor in good health (CMV status not recorded). Some clones in this sample may be carry-over from other donors' samples. V is TRBV7-6 and J is TRBJ1-1, with 9 bases aligning to TRBD1. The sample here was cultured CD8+ T cells from PBMCs, taken from culture after CMV antigen stimulation. CDR3 sequence: CASRIPHTGGDDTEAFF. In DNA, the CDR3 is TGTGCCAGCAGGATTCCTCATACAGGGGGCGATGACACTGAAGCTTTCTTT.